Given below is one T cell receptor (beta chain) in context. CDR3 size: 12 residues. V dropped 1 base and J dropped 6 bases, with 6 bases sitting between them. CDR1 and CDR2 from the germline V gene are MGHRA and YSYEKL. These data originate in a study of T cell responses to AZD1222 COVID-19 vaccine. Data came from immunoSEQ multiplex PCR; TCRdb stores just in-frame clones and leaves some out. The table lists around 130,000 clones, 89% of them singletons. V and J are TRBV4-1 and TRBJ1-2; no reliable D call. The sequence was collected from an adult who received the AZD1222 COVID-19 vaccine. This specimen consisted of peripheral blood, obtained 28 days after the second AZD1222 dose. CDR3 DNA sequence: TGCGCCAGCAGCCAAGGTCCCCATGGCTACACCTTC. This encodes CASSQGPHGYTF.